Relative to its sample, the clone carrying this TCR beta chain is medium-sized. Its antigen is undetermined. The entry originates in a study of lung T cells in sarcoidosis with Löfgren's syndrome. Overall study context: In sarcoidosis, CD4+ T cells accumulate in bronchoalveolar lavage fluid. Repertoire analyses centered on Löfgren's syndrome patients.

Study-level findings and limits: Shared TRAV12-1 and TRBV2 CDR3 motifs across Löfgren's syndrome patients reportedly suggested public CD4+ TCRs.

This CDR3 contains 13 residues. Trimming cost V 6 bases and J 9 bases; bases outside gene matches: 7. Germline V CDR1 and CDR2: SNHLY, FYNNEI. TCRdb used MiXCR to reprocess the reads, holding one entry per CDR3 protein. The table has 6,500 to 9,000 distinct CDR3 sequences, under 25% seen once. This chain connects TRBV2 to TRBJ2-1; 8 bases match TRBD1. Sequencing was carried out using CD4+ T cells from bronchoalveolar lavage fluid. This receptor was taken from a human donor with sarcoidosis (Löfgren's syndrome or another form), or a control subject (not recorded which). CDR3 nucleotide sequence: TGTGCCAGCAGCCGCGGACAGGGTGCTGAGCAGTTCTTC. Amino acids: CASSRGQGAEQFF.